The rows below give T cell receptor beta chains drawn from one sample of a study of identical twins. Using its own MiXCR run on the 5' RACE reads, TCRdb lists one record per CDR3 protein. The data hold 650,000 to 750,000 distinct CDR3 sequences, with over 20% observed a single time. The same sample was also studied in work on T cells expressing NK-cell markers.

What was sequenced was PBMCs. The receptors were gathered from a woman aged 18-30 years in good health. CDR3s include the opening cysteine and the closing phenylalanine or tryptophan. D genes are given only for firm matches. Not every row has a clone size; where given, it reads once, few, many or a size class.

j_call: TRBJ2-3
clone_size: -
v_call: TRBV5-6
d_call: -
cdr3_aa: CASSPRRRKSTDTQYF
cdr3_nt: TGTGCCAGCAGCCCGCGCAGGCGCAAGAGCACAGATACGCAGTATTTT

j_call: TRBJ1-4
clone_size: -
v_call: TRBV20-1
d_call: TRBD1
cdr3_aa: CSARDPGTEIEKLFF
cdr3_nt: TGCAGTGCTAGAGATCCCGGGACAGAAATTGAAAAACTGTTTTTT

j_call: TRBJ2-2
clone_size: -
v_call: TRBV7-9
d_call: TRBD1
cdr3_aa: CASIRVRGQKTGELFF
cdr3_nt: TGTGCCAGCATAAGAGTCAGGGGGCAGAAGACCGGGGAGCTGTTTTTT

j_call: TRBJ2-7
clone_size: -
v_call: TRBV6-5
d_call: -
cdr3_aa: CASSYSKPGYEQYF
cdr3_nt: TGTGCCAGCAGTTACTCGAAGCCGGGGTACGAGCAGTACTTC

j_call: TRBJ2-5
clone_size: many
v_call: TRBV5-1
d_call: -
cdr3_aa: CASSLRGYTPQETQYF
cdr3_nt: TGCGCCAGCAGCTTGAGAGGGTACACCCCCCAAGAGACCCAGTACTTC

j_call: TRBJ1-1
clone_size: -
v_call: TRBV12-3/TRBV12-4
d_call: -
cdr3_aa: CASSWALNTEAFF
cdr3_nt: TGTGCCAGCAGTTGGGCCTTGAACACTGAAGCTTTCTTT

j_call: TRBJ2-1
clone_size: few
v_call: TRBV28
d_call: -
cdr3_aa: CASSLLTRAINNEQFF
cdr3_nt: TGTGCCAGCAGTTTACTAACCCGGGCTATAAACAATGAGCAGTTCTTC

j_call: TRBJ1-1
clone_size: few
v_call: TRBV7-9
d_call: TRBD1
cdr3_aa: CASSSSRDRGLNTEAFF
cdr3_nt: TGTGCCAGCAGCAGCTCCCGGGACAGGGGTTTGAACACTGAAGCTTTCTTT

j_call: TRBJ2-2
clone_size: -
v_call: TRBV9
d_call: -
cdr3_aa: CASSVESPHTGELFF
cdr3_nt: TGTGCCAGCAGCGTAGAGTCGCCCCACACCGGGGAGCTGTTTTTT

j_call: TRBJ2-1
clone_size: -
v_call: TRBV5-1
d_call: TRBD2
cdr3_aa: CASSYTSGRGAEQFF
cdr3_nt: TGCGCCAGCAGTTATACTAGCGGGAGAGGAGCTGAGCAGTTCTTC

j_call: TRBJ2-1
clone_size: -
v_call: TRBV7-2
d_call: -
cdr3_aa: CASSLAVGSFSYNEQFF
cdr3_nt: TGTGCCAGCAGCTTAGCTGTCGGCTCCTTTTCCTACAATGAGCAGTTCTTC

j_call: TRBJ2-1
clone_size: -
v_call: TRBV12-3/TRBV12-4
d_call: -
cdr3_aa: CASSFGSPGTDEQFF
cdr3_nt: TGTGCCAGCAGTTTCGGGAGCCCGGGGACCGATGAGCAGTTCTTC

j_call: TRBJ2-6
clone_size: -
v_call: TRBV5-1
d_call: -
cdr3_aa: CASSIPTAANSGANVLTF
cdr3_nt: TGCGCCAGCAGCATCCCGACAGCGGCGAACTCTGGGGCCAACGTCCTGACTTTC

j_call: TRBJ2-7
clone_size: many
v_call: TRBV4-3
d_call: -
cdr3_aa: CASSQELAGPNYEQYF
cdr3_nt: TGCGCCAGCAGCCAAGAGTTGGCAGGGCCCAACTACGAGCAGTACTTC

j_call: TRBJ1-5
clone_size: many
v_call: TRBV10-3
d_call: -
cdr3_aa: CAISASGSQPQHF
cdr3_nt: TGTGCCATCAGTGCATCGGGGTCACAGCCCCAGCATTTT

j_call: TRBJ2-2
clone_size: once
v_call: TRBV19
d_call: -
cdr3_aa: CASSIDATTNTGELFF
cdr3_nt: TGTGCCAGTAGTATAGACGCTACCACGAACACCGGGGAGCTGTTTTTT

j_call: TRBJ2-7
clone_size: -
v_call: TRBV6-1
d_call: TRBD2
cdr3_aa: CASSALAGPANTYEQYF
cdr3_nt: TGTGCCAGCAGTGCTCTAGCGGGTCCAGCAAATACATACGAGCAGTACTTC

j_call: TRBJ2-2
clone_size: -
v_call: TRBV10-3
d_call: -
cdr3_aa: CAISDRDGNTGELFF
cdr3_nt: TGTGCCATCAGTGACCGGGACGGGAACACCGGGGAGCTGTTTTTT

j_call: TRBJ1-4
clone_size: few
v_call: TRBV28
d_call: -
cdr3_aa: CAITLGEKLFF
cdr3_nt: TGTGCCATCACTTTAGGTGAAAAACTGTTTTTT

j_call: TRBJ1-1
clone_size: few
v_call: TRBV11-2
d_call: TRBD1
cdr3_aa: CASSPIRSTGQVRKSTEAFF
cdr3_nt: TGTGCCAGCAGCCCCATCCGGTCGACAGGGCAGGTGAGGAAGAGCACTGAAGCTTTCTTT

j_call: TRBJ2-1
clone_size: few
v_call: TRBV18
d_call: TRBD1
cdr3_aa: CASSPEAARGNEQFF
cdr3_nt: TGTGCCAGCTCACCAGAAGCGGCCAGGGGGAATGAGCAGTTCTTC

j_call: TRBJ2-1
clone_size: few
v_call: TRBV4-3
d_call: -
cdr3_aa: CASSWRAKVSEQFF
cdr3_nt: TGCGCCAGCAGCTGGAGAGCTAAGGTCAGCGAGCAGTTCTTC

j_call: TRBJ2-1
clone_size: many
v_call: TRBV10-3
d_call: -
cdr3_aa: CAISEPQGGFDEQFF
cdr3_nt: TGTGCCATCAGTGAGCCGCAGGGGGGGTTTGATGAGCAGTTCTTC

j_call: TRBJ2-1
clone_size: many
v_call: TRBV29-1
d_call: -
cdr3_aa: CSVEKGYSYNEQFF
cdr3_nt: TGCAGCGTTGAAAAGGGTTACTCCTACAATGAGCAGTTCTTC

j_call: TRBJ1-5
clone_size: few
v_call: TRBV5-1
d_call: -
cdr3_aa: CASSDGGGNQPQHF
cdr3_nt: TGCGCCAGCAGCGATGGTGGTGGCAATCAGCCCCAGCATTTT

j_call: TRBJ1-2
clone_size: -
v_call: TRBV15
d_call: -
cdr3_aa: CATSRDTGFPNGYTF
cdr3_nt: TGTGCCACCAGCAGAGATACGGGATTCCCCAATGGCTACACCTTC

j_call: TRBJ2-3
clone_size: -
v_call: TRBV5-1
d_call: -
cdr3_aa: CASSFNSGYTDTQYF
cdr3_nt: TGCGCCAGCAGCTTCAATAGCGGATACACAGATACGCAGTATTTT

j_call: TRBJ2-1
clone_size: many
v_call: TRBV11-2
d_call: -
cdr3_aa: CASSLMVGQGDNEQFF
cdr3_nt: TGTGCCAGCAGCTTAATGGTTGGGCAGGGAGACAATGAGCAGTTCTTC

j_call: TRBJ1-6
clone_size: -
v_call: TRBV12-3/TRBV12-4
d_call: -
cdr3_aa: CASTTRRESPLHF
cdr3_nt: TGTGCCAGCACCACAAGGAGGGAATCACCCCTCCACTTT

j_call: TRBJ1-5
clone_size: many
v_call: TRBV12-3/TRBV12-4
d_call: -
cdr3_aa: CASSRTGDSNQPQHF
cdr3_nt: TGTGCCAGCAGCAGAACAGGAGATAGCAATCAGCCCCAGCATTTT

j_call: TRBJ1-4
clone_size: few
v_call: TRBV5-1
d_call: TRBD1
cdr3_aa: CASGQGGNEKLFF
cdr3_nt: TGCGCCAGCGGGCAGGGGGGTAATGAAAAACTGTTTTTT

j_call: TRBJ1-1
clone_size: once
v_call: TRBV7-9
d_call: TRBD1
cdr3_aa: CASSSVRDREGSTEAFF
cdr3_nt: TGTGCCAGCAGCAGTGTCCGGGACAGGGAAGGGAGCACTGAAGCTTTCTTT

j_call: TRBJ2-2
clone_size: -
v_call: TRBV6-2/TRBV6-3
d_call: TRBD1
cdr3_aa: CASSPQGVGELFF
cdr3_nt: TGTGCCAGCAGTCCACAGGGGGTCGGGGAGCTGTTTTTT

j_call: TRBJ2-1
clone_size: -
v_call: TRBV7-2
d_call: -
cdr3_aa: CASSSSYRKATNGQFF
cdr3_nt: TGTGCCAGCAGCTCAAGTTATCGGAAGGCCACCAATGGGCAGTTCTTC

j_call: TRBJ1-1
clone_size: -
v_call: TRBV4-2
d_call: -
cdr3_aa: CASSQATGLNTEAFF
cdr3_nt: TGTGCCAGCAGCCAGGCGACAGGCCTTAACACTGAAGCTTTCTTT

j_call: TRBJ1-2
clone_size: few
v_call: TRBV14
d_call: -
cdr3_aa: CASSQGQYGYTF
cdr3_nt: TGTGCCAGCAGCCAAGGCCAGTATGGCTACACCTTC